This T cell receptor (beta chain) is from a study of cytomegalovirus exposure and HLA in healthy donors. Deletions cut 5 bases from V and 6 bases from J, with 13 bases between. Germline CDR1 reads MRHNA; CDR2 reads SNTAGT. This CDR3 has 14 amino acids. Nominal health characterized the donors when sampled, though unrecorded immune exposures were likely. The PCR was carried out with 60 Vbeta primers and 13 Jbeta primers. Clones were sequenced by immunoSEQ multiplex PCR, and TCRdb holds only the in-frame ones, with some missing. Here the sample spans about 160,000 clones, around four fifths being singletons.

Sequencing was performed on PBMCs. This TCR derives from a man aged 50 to 60 in good health and CMV-seropositive. The gene calls are TRBV6-4 and TRBJ1-4; tentative D call: TRBD1 (6 bases). CDR3 sequence: CASSRTAMDEKLFF. As DNA, the CDR3 is TGTGCCAGCAGTCGGACAGCTATGGATGAAAAACTGTTTTTT.